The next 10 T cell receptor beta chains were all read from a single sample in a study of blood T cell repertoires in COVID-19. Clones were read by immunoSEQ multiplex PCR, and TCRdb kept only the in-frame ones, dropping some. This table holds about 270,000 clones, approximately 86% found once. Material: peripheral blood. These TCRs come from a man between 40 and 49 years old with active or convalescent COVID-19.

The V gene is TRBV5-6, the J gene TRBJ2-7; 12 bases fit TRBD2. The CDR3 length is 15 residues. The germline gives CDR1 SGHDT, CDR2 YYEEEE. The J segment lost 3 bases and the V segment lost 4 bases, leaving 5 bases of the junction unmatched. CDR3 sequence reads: CASSRTSGNHYEQYF. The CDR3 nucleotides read TGTGCCAGCAGCCGGACTAGCGGGAATCACTACGAGCAGTACTTC.

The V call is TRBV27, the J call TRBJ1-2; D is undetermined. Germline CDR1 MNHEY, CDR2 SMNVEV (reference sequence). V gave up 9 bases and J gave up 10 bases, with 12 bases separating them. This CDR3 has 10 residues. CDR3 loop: CARINPPYTF. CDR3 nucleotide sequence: TGTGCCAGAATAAATCCCCCCTACACCTTC.

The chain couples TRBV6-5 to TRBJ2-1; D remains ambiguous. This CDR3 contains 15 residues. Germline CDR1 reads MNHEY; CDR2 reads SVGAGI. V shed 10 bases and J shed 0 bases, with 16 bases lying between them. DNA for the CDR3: TGTGCCACCCAACAAGAGCGCAGCTCCTACAATGAGCAGTTCTTC. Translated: CATQQERSSYNEQFF.

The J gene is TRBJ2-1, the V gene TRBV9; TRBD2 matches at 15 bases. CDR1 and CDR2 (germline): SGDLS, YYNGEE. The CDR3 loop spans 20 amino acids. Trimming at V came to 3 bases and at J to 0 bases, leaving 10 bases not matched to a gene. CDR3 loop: CASSGAGTSGRHSSYNEQFF. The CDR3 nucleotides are TGTGCCAGCAGCGGGGCCGGGACTAGCGGGAGGCATAGCTCCTACAATGAGCAGTTCTTC.

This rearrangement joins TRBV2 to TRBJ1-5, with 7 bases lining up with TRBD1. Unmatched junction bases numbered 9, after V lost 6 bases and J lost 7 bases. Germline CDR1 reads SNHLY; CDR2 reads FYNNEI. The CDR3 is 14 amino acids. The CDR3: CASSKDRVRQPQHF. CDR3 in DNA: TGTGCCAGCAGCAAAGACAGGGTCCGACAGCCCCAGCATTTT.

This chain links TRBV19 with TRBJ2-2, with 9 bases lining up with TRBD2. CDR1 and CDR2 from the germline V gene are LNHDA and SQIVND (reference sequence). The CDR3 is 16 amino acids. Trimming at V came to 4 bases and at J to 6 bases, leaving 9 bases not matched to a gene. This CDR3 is CASSTWTSATPGELFF. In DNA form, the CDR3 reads TGTGCCAGTAGTACCTGGACTAGCGCTACGCCCGGGGAGCTGTTTTTT.

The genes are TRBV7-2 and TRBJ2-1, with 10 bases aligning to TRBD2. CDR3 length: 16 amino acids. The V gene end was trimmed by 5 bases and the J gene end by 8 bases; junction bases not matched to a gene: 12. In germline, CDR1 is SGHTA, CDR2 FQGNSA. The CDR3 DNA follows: TGTGCCAGCAGCCTACAGGGAGCGGGGGGGCTTGATGAGCAGTTCTTC. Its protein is CASSLQGAGGLDEQFF.

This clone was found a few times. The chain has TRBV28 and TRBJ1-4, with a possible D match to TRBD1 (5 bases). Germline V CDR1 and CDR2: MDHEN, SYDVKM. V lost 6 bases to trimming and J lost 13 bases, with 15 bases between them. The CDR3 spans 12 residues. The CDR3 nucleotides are TGTGCCAGCAGCCCAGAATGGACAAGACTGTTTTTT. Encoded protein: CASSPEWTRLFF.

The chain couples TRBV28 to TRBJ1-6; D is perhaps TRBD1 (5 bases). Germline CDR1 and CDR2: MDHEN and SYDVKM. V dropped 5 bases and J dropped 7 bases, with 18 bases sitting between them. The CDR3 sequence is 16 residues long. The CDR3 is CASSTRYGGANSPLHF. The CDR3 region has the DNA TGTGCCAGCAGTACAAGATATGGAGGGGCCAATTCACCCCTCCACTTT.

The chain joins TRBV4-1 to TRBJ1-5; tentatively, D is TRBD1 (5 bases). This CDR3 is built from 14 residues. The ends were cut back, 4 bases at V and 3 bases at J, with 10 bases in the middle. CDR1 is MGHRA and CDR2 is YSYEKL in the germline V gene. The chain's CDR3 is CASSPGHPNQPQHF. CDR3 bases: TGCGCCAGCAGCCCCGGACACCCCAATCAGCCCCAGCATTTT.